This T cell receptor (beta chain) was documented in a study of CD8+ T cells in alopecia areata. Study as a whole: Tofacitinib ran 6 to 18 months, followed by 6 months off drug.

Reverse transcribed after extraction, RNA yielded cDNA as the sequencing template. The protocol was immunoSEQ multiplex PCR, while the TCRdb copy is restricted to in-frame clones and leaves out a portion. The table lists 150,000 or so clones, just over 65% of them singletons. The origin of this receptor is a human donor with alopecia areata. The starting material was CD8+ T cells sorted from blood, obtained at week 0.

CDR3 loop: CASSLTRVQLTDTQYF. The CDR3 DNA reads as TGTGCCAGCAGCTTAACCAGGGTTCAGCTTACAGATACGCAGTATTTT. The V and J genes are TRBV7-8 and TRBJ2-3, with D possibly being TRBD1 (5 bases). The V end lost 2 bases, the J end lost 3 bases, and 15 bases lay between the germline ends. The CDR3 length is 16 residues. Per the germline V gene, CDR1 is SGHVS and CDR2 is FQNEAQ.